In this sample, the clone carrying this T cell receptor beta chain turned up a few times. Its antigen is currently unknown. Germline V gives CDR1 SGHTA, CDR2 FQGNSA. Trimming shortened V by 5 bases and J by 3 bases, and 14 bases separated the two germline ends. This CDR3 is 14 amino acids long. A TCRbeta library incorporating unique molecular identifiers was prepared. TCRdb ran MiXCR on the PCR reads and lists one entry per CDR3 protein. The repertoire holds under 100,000 distinct CDR3 sequences, with roughly 16% as singletons. The data originate from a study of T-cell reconstitution after alpha-beta-depleted transplantation in children. Study observations and caveats: The authors attributed T-cell counts and diversity one year after transplant mostly to newly produced T cells.

The input for sequencing was PBMCs, mostly from graft donor cells, taken 180 days after TCRalphabeta/CD19-depleted stem cell transplant. The clonotype originates from a male patient between 2 and 10 years old who had a stem cell transplant for acute lymphoblastic leukemia, so the T cells may come from the graft donor. The V call is TRBV7-2, the J call TRBJ2-7; unclear D gene. The CDR3: CASSPPFSLYEQYF. CDR3 DNA sequence: TGTGCCAGCAGCCCCCCCTTTAGTCTCTACGAGCAGTACTTC.